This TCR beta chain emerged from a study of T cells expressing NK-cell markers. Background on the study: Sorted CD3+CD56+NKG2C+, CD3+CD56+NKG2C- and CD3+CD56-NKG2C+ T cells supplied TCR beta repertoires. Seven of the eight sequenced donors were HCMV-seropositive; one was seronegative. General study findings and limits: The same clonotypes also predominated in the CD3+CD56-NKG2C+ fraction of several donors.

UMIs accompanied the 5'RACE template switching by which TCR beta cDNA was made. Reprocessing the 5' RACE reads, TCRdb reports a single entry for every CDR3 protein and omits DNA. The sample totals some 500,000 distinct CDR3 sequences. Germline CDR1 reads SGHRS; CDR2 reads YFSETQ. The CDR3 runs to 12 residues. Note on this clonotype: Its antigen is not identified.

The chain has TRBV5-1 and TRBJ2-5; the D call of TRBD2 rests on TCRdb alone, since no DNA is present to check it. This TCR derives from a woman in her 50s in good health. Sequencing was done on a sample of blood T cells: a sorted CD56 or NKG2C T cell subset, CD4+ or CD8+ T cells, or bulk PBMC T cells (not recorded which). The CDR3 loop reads CASSLEGVSQYF. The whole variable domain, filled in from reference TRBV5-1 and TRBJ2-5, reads KAGVTQTPRYLIKTRGQQVTLSCSPISGHRSVSWYQQTPGQGLQFLFEYFSETQRNKGNFPGRFSGRQFSNSRSEMNVSTLELGDSALYLCASSLEGVSQYFGPGTRLLVL.